The T cell receptor beta chain described here comes from a study of blood T cells in healthy people across ages. General observations from the study: A conclusive naive versus antigen-experienced comparison was prevented by the unsorted PBMCs.

A sample-barcoded 5' primer and a J-beta primer mix were used in a second PCR of roughly 6 to 12 cycles. MiXCR, run by TCRdb on the 5' RACE reads, gives a single entry per CDR3 protein. The sample yields over 1,500,000 distinct CDR3 sequences, more than 35% seen once. Donor samples were obtained from healthy Caucasian individuals from Russia, aged roughly 6 to 95. Staff drew around 10 milliliters of peripheral blood from each donor. This CDR3 is 13 amino acids long. Germline loops: CDR1 MNHEY, CDR2 SVGAGI. The V and J ends lost 6 bases and 9 bases, in that order; junction bases with no gene match: 8. Of note for this clonotype: Its antigen is undetermined.

The specimen sequenced was blood. This clonotype originated in a human donor in good health. V and J are TRBV6-5 and TRBJ2-1, with 7 bases lining up with TRBD1. The CDR3 DNA is TGTGCCAGCAGAAAGGGACAGTTTAGTGAGCAGTTCTTC. Encoded protein: CASRKGQFSEQFF.